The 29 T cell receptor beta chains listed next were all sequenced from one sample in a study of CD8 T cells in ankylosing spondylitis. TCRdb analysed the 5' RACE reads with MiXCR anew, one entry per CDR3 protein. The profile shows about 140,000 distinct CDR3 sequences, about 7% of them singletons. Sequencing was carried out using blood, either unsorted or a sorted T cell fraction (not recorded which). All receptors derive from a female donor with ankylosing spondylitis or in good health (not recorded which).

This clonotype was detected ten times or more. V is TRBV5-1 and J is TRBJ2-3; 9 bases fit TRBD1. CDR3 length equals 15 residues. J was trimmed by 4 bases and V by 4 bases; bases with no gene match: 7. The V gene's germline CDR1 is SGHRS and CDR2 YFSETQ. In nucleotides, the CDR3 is TGCGCCAGCAGCCGTCCGGGACAGGGTGCAGATACGCAGTATTTT. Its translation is CASSRPGQGADTQYF.

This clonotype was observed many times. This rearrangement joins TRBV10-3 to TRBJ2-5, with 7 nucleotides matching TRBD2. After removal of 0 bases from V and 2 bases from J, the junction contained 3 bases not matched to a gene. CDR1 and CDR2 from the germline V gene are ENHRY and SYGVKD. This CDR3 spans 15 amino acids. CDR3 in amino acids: CAISESLATQETQYF. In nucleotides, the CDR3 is TGTGCCATCAGTGAGTCACTAGCGACTCAAGAGACCCAGTACTTC.

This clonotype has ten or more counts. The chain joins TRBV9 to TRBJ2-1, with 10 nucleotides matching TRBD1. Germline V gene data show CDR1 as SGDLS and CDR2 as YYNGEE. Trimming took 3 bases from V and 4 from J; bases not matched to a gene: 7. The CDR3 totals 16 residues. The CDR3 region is CASSAPGTGAYNEQFF. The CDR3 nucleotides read TGTGCCAGCAGCGCCCCCGGGACAGGGGCTTACAATGAGCAGTTCTTC.

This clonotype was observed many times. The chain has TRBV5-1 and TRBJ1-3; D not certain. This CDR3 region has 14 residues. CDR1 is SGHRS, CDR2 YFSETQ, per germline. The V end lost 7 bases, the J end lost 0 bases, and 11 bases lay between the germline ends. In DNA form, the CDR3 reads TGCGCCAGCGGAGACGGAAGCTCTGGAAACACCATATATTTT. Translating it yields CASGDGSSGNTIYF.

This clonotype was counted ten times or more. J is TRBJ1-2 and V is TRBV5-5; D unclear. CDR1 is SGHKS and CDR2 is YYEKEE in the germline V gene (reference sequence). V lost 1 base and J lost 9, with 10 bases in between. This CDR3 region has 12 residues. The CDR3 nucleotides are TGTGCCAGCAGCTTGTACGGGTTACGCTACACCTTC. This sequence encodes CASSLYGLRYTF.

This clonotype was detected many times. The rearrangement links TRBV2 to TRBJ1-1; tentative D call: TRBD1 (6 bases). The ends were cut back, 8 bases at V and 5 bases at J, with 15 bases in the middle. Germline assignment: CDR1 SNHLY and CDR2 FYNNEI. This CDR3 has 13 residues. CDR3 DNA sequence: TGTGCCAGCGGCCCCGAAGGGGGGACTGAAGCTTTCTTT. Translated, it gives CASGPEGGTEAFF.

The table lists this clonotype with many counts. CDR3 in amino acids: CSARPLGDTEAFF. CDR3 sequence (DNA): TGCAGTGCTAGACCCCTCGGGGACACTGAAGCTTTCTTT. V is TRBV20-1 and J is TRBJ1-1; D is uncertain. This CDR3 contains 13 residues. The V and J ends lost 2 bases and 3 bases respectively, with 10 bases between them. Germline-derived CDR1 and CDR2 are DFQATT and SNEGSKA (reference sequence).

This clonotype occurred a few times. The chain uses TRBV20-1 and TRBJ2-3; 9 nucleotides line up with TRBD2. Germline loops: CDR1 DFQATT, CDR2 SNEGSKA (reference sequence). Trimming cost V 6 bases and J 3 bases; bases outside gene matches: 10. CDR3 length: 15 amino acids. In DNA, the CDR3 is TGCAGTGCCCACCTGGCGGGGGGGCGGACAGATACGCAGTATTTT. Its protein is CSAHLAGGRTDTQYF.

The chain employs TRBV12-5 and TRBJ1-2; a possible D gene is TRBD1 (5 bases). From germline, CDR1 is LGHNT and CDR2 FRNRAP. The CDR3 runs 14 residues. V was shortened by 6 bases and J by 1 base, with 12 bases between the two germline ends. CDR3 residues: CASGGGMRNYGYTF. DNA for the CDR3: TGTGCTAGTGGGGGGGGGATGCGTAACTATGGCTACACCTTC. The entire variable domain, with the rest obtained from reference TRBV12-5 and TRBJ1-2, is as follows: DARVTQTPRHKVTEMGQEVTMRCQPILGHNTVFWYRQTMMQGLELLAYFRNRAPLDDSGMPKDRFSAEMPDATLATLKIQPSEPRDSAVYFCASGGGMRNYGYTFGSGTRLTVV.

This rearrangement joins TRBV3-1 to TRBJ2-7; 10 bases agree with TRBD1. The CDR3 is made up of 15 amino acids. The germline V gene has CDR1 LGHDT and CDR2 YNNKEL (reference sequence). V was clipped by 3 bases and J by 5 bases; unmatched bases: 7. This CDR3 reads CASSHRDRGLDEQYF. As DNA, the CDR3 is TGTGCCAGCAGCCACCGGGACAGGGGATTGGACGAGCAGTACTTC.

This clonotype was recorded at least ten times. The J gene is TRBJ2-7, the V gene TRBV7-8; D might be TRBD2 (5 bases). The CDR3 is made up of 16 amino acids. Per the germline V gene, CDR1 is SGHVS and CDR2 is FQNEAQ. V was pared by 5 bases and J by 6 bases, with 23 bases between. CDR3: CASSAHRDPNSREQYF. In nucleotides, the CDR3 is TGTGCCAGCAGCGCACACCGGGATCCCAACTCCCGCGAGCAGTACTTC.

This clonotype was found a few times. The CDR3 spells CASSLAGRKETQYF. CDR3 bases: TGTGCCAGCAGTTTAGCGGGGCGGAAAGAGACCCAGTACTTC. This chain connects TRBV6-2 or TRBV6-3 to TRBJ2-5, with TRBD2 matching 8 bases. V lost 4 bases and J lost 3; bases outside the gene matches: 4. The CDR3 consists of 14 residues. CDR1 is MNHEY and CDR2 is SVGEGT in the germline V gene.

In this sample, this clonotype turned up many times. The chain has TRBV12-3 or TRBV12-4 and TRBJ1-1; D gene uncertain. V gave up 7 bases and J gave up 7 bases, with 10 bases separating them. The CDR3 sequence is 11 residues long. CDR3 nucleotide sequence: TGTGCCAGCACCCCTTTAGGTGAAGCTTTCTTT. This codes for CASTPLGEAFF.

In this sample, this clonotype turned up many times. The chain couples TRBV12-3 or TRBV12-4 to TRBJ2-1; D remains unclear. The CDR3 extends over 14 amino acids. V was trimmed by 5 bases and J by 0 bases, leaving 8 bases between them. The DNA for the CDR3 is TGTGCCAGCAGTCTCCTGAGCTCCTACAATGAGCAGTTCTTC. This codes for CASSLLSSYNEQFF.

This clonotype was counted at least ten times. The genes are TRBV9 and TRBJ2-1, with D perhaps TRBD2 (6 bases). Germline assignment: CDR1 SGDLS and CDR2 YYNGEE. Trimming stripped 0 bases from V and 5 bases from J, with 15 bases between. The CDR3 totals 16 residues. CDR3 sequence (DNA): TGTGCCAGCAGCGTAGCCCTAGCGCAAGATAACAATGAGCAGTTCTTC. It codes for CASSVALAQDNNEQFF.

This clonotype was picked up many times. Here the CDR3 reads CASIWAGGSSSTDTQYF. In DNA form, the CDR3 reads TGTGCCAGCATTTGGGCAGGGGGCAGTTCGAGCACAGATACGCAGTATTTT. V is TRBV6-5 and J is TRBJ2-3, with 8 bases fitting TRBD1. With 7 bases clipped from V and 0 bases from J, the junction kept 12 bases outside the gene matches. This CDR3 region has 17 residues. CDR1 MNHEY and CDR2 SVGAGI come from the germline V gene.

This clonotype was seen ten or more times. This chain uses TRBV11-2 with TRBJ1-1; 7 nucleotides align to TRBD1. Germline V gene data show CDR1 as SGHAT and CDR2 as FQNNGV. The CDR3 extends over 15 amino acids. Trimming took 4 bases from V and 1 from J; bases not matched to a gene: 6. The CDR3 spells CASSSYRGTNTEAFF. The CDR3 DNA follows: TGTGCCAGCAGCTCATACAGGGGTACGAACACTGAAGCTTTCTTT.

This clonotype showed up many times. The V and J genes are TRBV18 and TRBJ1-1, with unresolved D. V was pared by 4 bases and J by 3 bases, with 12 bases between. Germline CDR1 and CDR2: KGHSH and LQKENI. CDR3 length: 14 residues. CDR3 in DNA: TGTGCCAGCTCACTGACTATTTCGGACACTGAAGCTTTCTTT. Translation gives CASSLTISDTEAFF.

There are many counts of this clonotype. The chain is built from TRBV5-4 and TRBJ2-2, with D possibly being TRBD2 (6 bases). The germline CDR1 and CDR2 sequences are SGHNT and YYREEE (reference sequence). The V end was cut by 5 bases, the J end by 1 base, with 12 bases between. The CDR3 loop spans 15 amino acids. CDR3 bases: TGTGCCAGCAGTCTAAATAGCGGGAACACCGGGGAGCTGTTTTTT. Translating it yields CASSLNSGNTGELFF.

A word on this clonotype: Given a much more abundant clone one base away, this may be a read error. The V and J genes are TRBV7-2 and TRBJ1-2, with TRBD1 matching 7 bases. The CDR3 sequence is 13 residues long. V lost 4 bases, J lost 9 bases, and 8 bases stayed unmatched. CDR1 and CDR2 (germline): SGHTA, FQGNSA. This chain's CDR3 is CTSSSPTGNSYTF. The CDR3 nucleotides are TGTACCAGCAGCTCCCCGACAGGGAATAGCTACACCTTC. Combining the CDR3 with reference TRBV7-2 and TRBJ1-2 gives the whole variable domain GAGVSQSPSNKVTEKGKDVELRCDPISGHTALYWYRQSLGQGLEFLIYFQGNSAPDKSGLPSDRFSAERTGGSVSTLTIQRTQQEDSAVYLCTSSSPTGNSYTFGSGTRLTVV.

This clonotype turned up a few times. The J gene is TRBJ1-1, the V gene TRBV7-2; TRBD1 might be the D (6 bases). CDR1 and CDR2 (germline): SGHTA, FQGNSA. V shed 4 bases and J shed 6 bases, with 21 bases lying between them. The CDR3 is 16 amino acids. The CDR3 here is CASSSRFAVTGPEAFF. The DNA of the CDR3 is TGTGCCAGCAGCTCCAGATTCGCCGTAACAGGGCCTGAAGCTTTCTTT.

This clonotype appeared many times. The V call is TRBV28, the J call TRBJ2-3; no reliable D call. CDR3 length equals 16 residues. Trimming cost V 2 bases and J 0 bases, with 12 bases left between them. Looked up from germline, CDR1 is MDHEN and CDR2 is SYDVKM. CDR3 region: CASSLPVRRSTDTQYF. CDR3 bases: TGTGCCAGCAGTTTACCCGTCCGACGTAGCACAGATACGCAGTATTTT.

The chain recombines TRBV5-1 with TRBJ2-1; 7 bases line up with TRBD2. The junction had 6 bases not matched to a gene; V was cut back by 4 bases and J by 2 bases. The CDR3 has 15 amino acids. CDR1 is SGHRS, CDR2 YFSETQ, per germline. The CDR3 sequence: CASSNRDYPYNEQFF. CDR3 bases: TGCGCCAGCAGCAACCGGGACTACCCCTACAATGAGCAGTTCTTC. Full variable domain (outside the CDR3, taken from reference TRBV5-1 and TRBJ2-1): KAGVTQTPRYLIKTRGQQVTLSCSPISGHRSVSWYQQTPGQGLQFLFEYFSETQRNKGNFPGRFSGRQFSNSRSEMNVSTLELGDSALYLCASSNRDYPYNEQFFGPGTRLTVL.

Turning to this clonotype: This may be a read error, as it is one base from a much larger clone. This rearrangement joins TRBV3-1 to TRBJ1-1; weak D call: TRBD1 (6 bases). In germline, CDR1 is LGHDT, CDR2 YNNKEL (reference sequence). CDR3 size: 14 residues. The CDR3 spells CASSLRDTDTKAFF. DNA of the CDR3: TGTGCCAGCAGCCTCAGGGACACCGACACTAAAGCTTTCTTT.

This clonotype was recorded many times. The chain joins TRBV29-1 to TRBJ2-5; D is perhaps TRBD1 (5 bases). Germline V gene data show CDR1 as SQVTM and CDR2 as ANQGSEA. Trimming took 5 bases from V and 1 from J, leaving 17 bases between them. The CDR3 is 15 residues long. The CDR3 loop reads CSVSKGVTVQETQYF. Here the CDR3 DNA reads TGCAGCGTTTCTAAAGGGGTCACGGTCCAAGAGACCCAGTACTTC.

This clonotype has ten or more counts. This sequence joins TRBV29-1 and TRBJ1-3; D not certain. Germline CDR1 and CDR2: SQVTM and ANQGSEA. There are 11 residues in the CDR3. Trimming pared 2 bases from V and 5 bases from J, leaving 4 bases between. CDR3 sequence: CSVEHRNTIYF. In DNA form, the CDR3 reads TGCAGCGTTGAACACCGAAACACCATATATTTT.

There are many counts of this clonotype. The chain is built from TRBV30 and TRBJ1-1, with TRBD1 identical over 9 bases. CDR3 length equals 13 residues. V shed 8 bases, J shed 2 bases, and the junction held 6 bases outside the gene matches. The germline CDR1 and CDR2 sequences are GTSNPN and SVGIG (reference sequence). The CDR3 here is CARSTGGNTEAFF. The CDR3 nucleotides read TGTGCCCGATCAACAGGGGGCAACACTGAAGCTTTCTTT.

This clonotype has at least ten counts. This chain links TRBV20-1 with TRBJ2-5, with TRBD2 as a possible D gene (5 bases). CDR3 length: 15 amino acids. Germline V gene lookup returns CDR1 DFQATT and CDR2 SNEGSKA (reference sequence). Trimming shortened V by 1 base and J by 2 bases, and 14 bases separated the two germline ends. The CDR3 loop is CSARGDYLNQETQYF. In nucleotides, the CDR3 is TGCAGTGCTAGAGGCGACTACCTGAATCAAGAGACCCAGTACTTC.

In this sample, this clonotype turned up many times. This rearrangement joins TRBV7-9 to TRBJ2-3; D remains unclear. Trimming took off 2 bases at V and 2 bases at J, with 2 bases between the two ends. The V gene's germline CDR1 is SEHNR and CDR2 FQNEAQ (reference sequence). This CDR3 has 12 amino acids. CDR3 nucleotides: TGTGCCAGCAGCTTATACACAGATACGCAGTATTTT. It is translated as CASSLYTDTQYF.